What follows is one TCR beta chain and its context. Use of 60 Vbeta and 13 Jbeta primers characterized the PCR. The method was immunoSEQ multiplex PCR; TCRdb's version includes in-frame clones alone and lacks a portion of them. Of approximately 110,000 clones detected, about 83% appear once; the ten largest clones hold approximately 6.1%. The entry originates in a study of cytomegalovirus exposure and HLA in healthy donors. Sequenced input: PBMCs. The origin of this receptor is a man between 18 and 29 years old in good health and CMV-seronegative.

CDR3 bases: TGCGCCAGCAGCCAAGACTCACCTAGCGCTTACTACGAGCAGTACTTC. Encoded protein: CASSQDSPSAYYEQYF. The J gene is TRBJ2-7, the V gene TRBV4-3; TRBD2 is a possible D gene (6 bases). This CDR3 has 16 residues. The V gene's germline CDR1 is LGHNA and CDR2 YSLEER. V was shortened by 0 bases and J by 3 bases, with 15 bases between the two germline ends.